This passage covers 29 T cell receptor beta chains from one sample sequenced in a study of blood T cells in healthy people across ages. The authors ran a second PCR of roughly 7 to 11 cycles using a sample-barcoded 5' primer and a J-beta primer mix. MiXCR, run by TCRdb on the 5' RACE reads, gives a single entry per CDR3 protein. The repertoire has 700,000 to 850,000 distinct CDR3 sequences, roughly 35% of them found once; the top ten carry approximately 13%. Sequencing was done on a sample of blood. Receptors were obtained from a man aged 18 to 29 in good health.

This clonotype was found many times. The chain recombines TRBV20-1 with TRBJ2-4, with D possibly being TRBD2 (5 bases). Judging by the DNA end, TRBJ2-7 fits better; the J call may be wrong. Per germline, CDR1 DFQATT and CDR2 SNEGSKA (reference sequence). The CDR3 consists of 14 residues. The CDR3 coding sequence is TGCAGTGCCCAAGACCCCGACTACGGATTCGAGCAGTACTTC. Residues: CSAQDPDYGFEQYF.

V and J are TRBV27 and TRBJ2-1; D remains unclear. The CDR3 is 15 residues long. The germline CDR1 and CDR2 sequences are MNHEY and SMNVEV (reference sequence). The germline V and J ends were trimmed by 5 bases and 2 bases, with 13 bases remaining between them. CDR3 sequence reads: CASSPARLPYNEQFF. The CDR3 DNA reads as TGTGCCAGCAGTCCCGCAAGGTTACCCTACAATGAGCAGTTCTTC.

Only a few counts were recorded for this clonotype. The chain employs TRBV10-3 and TRBJ2-5; TRBD2 aligns across 13 bases. The V gene end was trimmed by 4 bases and the J gene end by 1 base; junction bases not matched to a gene: 6. CDR3 length equals 17 residues. Looked up from germline, CDR1 is ENHRY and CDR2 is SYGVKD. CDR3 protein: CAISGPGTSGAQETQYF. For the CDR3, the DNA is TGTGCCATCAGTGGACCCGGGACTAGCGGGGCCCAAGAGACCCAGTACTTC.

The chain employs TRBV6-2 or TRBV6-3 and TRBJ1-1; no definite D call. Germline V CDR1 and CDR2: MNHEY, SVGEGT. V lost 5 bases, J lost 8 bases, and 12 bases lay in between. CDR3 length: 12 amino acids. The CDR3 here is CASSRVLYEAFF. In DNA, the CDR3 is TGTGCCAGCAGTCGAGTCCTCTACGAAGCTTTCTTT.

V and J are TRBV20-1 and TRBJ2-7, with 7 bases matching TRBD2. With the DNA end fitting TRBJ2-5 better, the J assignment may be wrong. Germline values: CDR1 DFQATT, CDR2 SNEGSKA (reference sequence). The CDR3 covers 14 residues. The CDR3 nucleotides read TGCAGTGCTAGAAAGGGCGGGAGTTATGAGACCCAGTACTTC. This encodes CSARKGGSYETQYF.

This clonotype was observed many times. This chain links TRBV12-3 or TRBV12-4 with TRBJ2-5; 9 bases agree with TRBD1. The CDR3 sequence is 15 residues long. The J segment lost 2 bases and the V segment lost 5 bases, leaving 6 bases of the junction unmatched. CDR3 sequence (DNA): TGTGCCAGCAGTCTCCGGGACAGGGTACAAGAGACCCAGTACTTC. Protein product: CASSLRDRVQETQYF.

This chain connects TRBV9 to TRBJ2-1, with D possibly matching TRBD1 (5 bases). The CDR3 sequence is 14 residues long. The V end was cut by 0 bases, the J end by 10 bases, with 14 bases between. Germline V gene sequence: CDR1 SGDLS, CDR2 YYNGEE. The CDR3 spells CASSVGGRVREQFF. Written as DNA, the CDR3 is TGTGCCAGCAGCGTAGGGGGCAGGGTGAGGGAGCAGTTCTTC.

A few counts support this clonotype. The chain uses TRBV10-3 and TRBJ2-7, with 7 bases lining up with TRBD1. CDR1 and CDR2 from the germline V gene are ENHRY and SYGVKD. The CDR3 length is 14 residues. V lost 6 bases and J lost 7; bases outside the gene matches: 12. Written as DNA, the CDR3 is TGTGCCATCAGGTCAGACAGGGAGAGGCATGAGCAGTACTTC. This sequence encodes CAIRSDRERHEQYF.

The rearrangement links TRBV15 to TRBJ2-7; 9 bases line up with TRBD1. Germline values: CDR1 LNHNV, CDR2 YYDKDF (reference sequence). Germline trimming cut 8 bases from V and 4 bases from J; bases unmatched to any gene: 3. This CDR3 comprises 12 residues. The DNA for the CDR3 is TGTGCCACCGGGACAGGGATGTACGAGCAGTACTTC. Encoded protein: CATGTGMYEQYF. The variable domain in full, with the rest retrieved from reference TRBV15 and TRBJ2-7, is DAMVIQNPRYQVTQFGKPVTLSCSQTLNHNVMYWYQQKSSQAPKLLFHYYDKDFNNEADTPDNFQSRRPNTSFCFLDIRSPGLGDTAMYLCATGTGMYEQYFGPGTRLTVT.

This clonotype came up many times. The genes are TRBV7-2 and TRBJ2-1, with D possibly being TRBD1 (5 bases). Looked up from germline, CDR1 is SGHTA and CDR2 is FQGNSA. Trimming stripped 3 bases from V and 1 base from J, with 19 bases between. The CDR3 extends over 18 amino acids. CDR3 sequence: CASSFQGRLGGSYNEQFF. The CDR3 DNA is TGTGCCAGCAGCTTCCAGGGCCGACTGGGCGGATCCTACAATGAGCAGTTCTTC.

The chain combines TRBV9 with TRBJ1-4; D perhaps matches TRBD1 (5 bases). This CDR3 spans 15 amino acids. Between the trimmed V and J ends, which lost 4 bases and 7 bases, there was a span of 17 bases. Germline values: CDR1 SGDLS, CDR2 YYNGEE. The CDR3 protein is CASSPGTSGGEKLFF. The CDR3 DNA follows: TGTGCCAGCAGCCCCGGTACGAGCGGGGGTGAAAAACTGTTTTTT.

This clonotype was seen a few times. The rearrangement joins TRBV6-5 to TRBJ1-2; 7 bases fit TRBD1. J lost 7 bases, V lost 10 bases, and 9 bases had no gene match. CDR1 is MNHEY, CDR2 SVGAGI, per germline. CDR3 length: 12 amino acids. The CDR3 reads CATARQGSGYTF. The CDR3 DNA is TGTGCCACCGCCAGACAGGGCTCTGGCTACACCTTC.

This clonotype was seen at least ten times. The J gene is TRBJ2-5, the V gene TRBV27, with D possibly TRBD1 on 6 matching bases. Germline assignment: CDR1 MNHEY and CDR2 SMNVEV (reference sequence). Between the trimmed V and J ends, which lost 4 bases and 1 base, there was a span of 10 bases. CDR3 size: 14 residues. Here the CDR3 reads CASSSSDSQETQYF. The CDR3 region has the DNA TGTGCCAGCAGTTCCTCGGACAGCCAAGAGACCCAGTACTTC.

The chain combines TRBV6-1 with TRBJ2-1; 9 bases are a match to TRBD2. Germline V gene sequence: CDR1 MNHNS, CDR2 SASEGT. Unmatched junction bases numbered 4, after V lost 7 bases and J lost 6 bases. The CDR3 runs 13 residues. The DNA for the CDR3 is TGTGCCAGCAAAATTAGCGGGAGCAATGAGCAGTTCTTC. Protein sequence: CASKISGSNEQFF.

The DNA for the CDR3 is TGTGCCAGCAGCTCGCGCCCGACAGACCGCAATCAGCCCCAGCATTTT. Amino acid sequence: CASSSRPTDRNQPQHF. The chain uses TRBV7-8 and TRBJ1-5, with D maybe TRBD1 (5 bases). The CDR3 is 16 residues long. The germline V gene has CDR1 SGHVS and CDR2 FQNEAQ. Trimming removed 4 bases from V and 2 bases from J, with 15 bases in between.

Concerning this clonotype: Being one base from a much bigger clone, this may be a read error. The rearrangement links TRBV4-2 to TRBJ2-5; perhaps TRBD2 as D (5 bases). CDR3 size: 14 residues. The V gene's germline CDR1 is LGHNA and CDR2 YNFKEQ. CDR3 sequence (DNA): TGTGCCAGCAGCCGGGAGCGGCTTAAAGAGACCCAGCACTTC. This sequence encodes CASSRERLKETQHF.

The rearrangement links TRBV5-1 to TRBJ2-1, with 9 bases fitting TRBD1. CDR3 size: 17 residues. Germline CDR1 reads SGHRS; CDR2 reads YFSETQ. The ends lost 2 bases at V and 3 bases at J; junction bases unmatched: 9. DNA of the CDR3: TGCGCCAGCAGCTTTGGACAGGGGAATAGTTTCTACAATGAGCAGTTCTTC. It translates to CASSFGQGNSFYNEQFF.

In regard to this clonotype: The junction departs from the called germline gene at one end, perhaps through a read error. The chain has TRBV5-1 and TRBJ2-5; tentative D call: TRBD1 (6 bases). Per germline, CDR1 SGHRS and CDR2 YFSETQ. The CDR3 has 14 residues. CDR3 nucleotide sequence: TGCGCCAGCAGCTTGGCGCAGGGACAAGAGGCCCAGTACTTC. Encoded protein: CASSLAQGQEAQYF.

The V call is TRBV5-1, the J call TRBJ2-7, with 8 positions matching TRBD2. Germline V gives CDR1 SGHRS, CDR2 YFSETQ. The CDR3 is made up of 15 amino acids. V lost 4 bases to trimming and J lost 7 bases; unmatched junction nucleotides: 13. The CDR3 is CASSPNERGYNEQYF. The CDR3 nucleotides read TGCGCCAGCAGCCCTAATGAGCGGGGGTACAATGAGCAGTACTTC.

This clonotype was observed many times. This rearrangement joins TRBV20-1 to TRBJ2-7, with D perhaps TRBD1 or TRBD2 (5 bases each). The V end lost 3 bases, the J end lost 0 bases, and 15 bases lay between the germline ends. Germline V CDR1 and CDR2: DFQATT, SNEGSKA (reference sequence). The CDR3 extends over 15 amino acids. In DNA, the CDR3 is TGCAGTGCTAGTGGCCCCGGGACGGTCTCCTACGAGCAGTACTTC. Its protein is CSASGPGTVSYEQYF.

This clonotype was seen more than once but under ten times. The chain has TRBV10-3 and TRBJ2-3; perhaps TRBD1 as D (5 bases). The CDR3 has 16 amino acids. Trimming took 4 bases from V and 0 from J, leaving 14 bases between them. Germline CDR1 and CDR2: ENHRY and SYGVKD. CDR3 DNA sequence: TGTGCCATCAGTGGGTGGCGCAGGGAAAGCACAGATACGCAGTATTTT. As protein: CAISGWRRESTDTQYF.

Many counts were recorded for this clonotype. The V gene is TRBV20-1, the J gene TRBJ2-1; D is uncertain. V shed 6 bases and J shed 3 bases, with 21 bases lying between them. The germline V gene has CDR1 DFQATT and CDR2 SNEGSKA (reference sequence). This CDR3 has 16 amino acids. Here the CDR3 DNA reads TGCAGTGCCGATCGCCCAGTATACGGGTTCTACAATGAGCAGTTCTTC. Its protein is CSADRPVYGFYNEQFF.

Comment on this clonotype: The junction departs from germline at one end; a sequencing error may be responsible. V and J are TRBV10-3 and TRBJ2-7; D could derive from TRBD1 or TRBD2 (6 bases each). Germline loops: CDR1 ENHRY, CDR2 SYGVKD. The CDR3 spans 13 residues. CDR3 in amino acids: CAIGVGGTYGQYF. The CDR3 region has the DNA TGTGCCATCGGAGTGGGGGGCACCTACGGGCAGTACTTC.

The chain links TRBV7-2 to TRBJ1-5; D is ambiguous. The CDR3 is 14 amino acids. V was clipped by 3 bases and J by 1 base, with 7 bases between them. Per germline, CDR1 SGHTA and CDR2 FQGNSA. The CDR3 DNA reads as TGTGCCAGCAGCTTTTCCCAGAGCAATCAGCCCCAGCATTTT. Its protein product is CASSFSQSNQPQHF. Full variable domain (remainder filled in from reference TRBV7-2 and TRBJ1-5): GAGVSQSPSNKVTEKGKDVELRCDPISGHTALYWYRQSLGQGLEFLIYFQGNSAPDKSGLPSDRFSAERTGGSVSTLTIQRTQQEDSAVYLCASSFSQSNQPQHFGDGTRLSIL.

As to this clonotype: A much more abundant neighbour one base away suggests this may be a read error. The chain links TRBV12-3 or TRBV12-4 to TRBJ2-4; the D gene could be TRBD1 or TRBD2 (5 bases each). CDR3 length: 17 amino acids. The CDR3: CASSSGTVELAKNTQYF. The CDR3 DNA sequence: TGTGCCAGCAGTTCTGGGACGGTGGAGCTAGCCAAAAACACTCAGTACTTC.

The chain couples TRBV6-5 to TRBJ2-1; D may be TRBD1 (6 bases). This CDR3 is built from 14 residues. Trimming left V 5 bases short and J 6 bases short, with 14 bases between. Looked up from germline, CDR1 is MNHEY and CDR2 is SVGAGI. The CDR3 is CASSRSTQGNEQFF. CDR3 DNA sequence: TGTGCCAGCAGTAGATCGACACAGGGCAATGAGCAGTTCTTC.

Regarding this clonotype: Its ends do not fully match the called genes, so a read error is possible. This sequence joins TRBV20-1 and TRBJ1-5; 7 nucleotides match TRBD1. Germline values: CDR1 DFQATT, CDR2 SNEGSKA (reference sequence). The length of the CDR3 is 14 residues. The CDR3 is CSARPRTGGQPRHF. In DNA form, the CDR3 reads TGCAGTGCTAGACCCCGGACAGGCGGACAGCCCCGGCATTTT.

This clonotype was seen only a few times. The chain carries TRBV20-1 and TRBJ2-7; possibly TRBD2 for D (6 bases). Germline CDR1 and CDR2: DFQATT and SNEGSKA (reference sequence). This CDR3 is built from 16 residues. V was pared by 0 bases and J by 7 bases, with 22 bases between. The CDR3 protein is CSARDGLRPEGNEQYF. CDR3 DNA: TGCAGTGCTAGAGATGGGCTTCGGCCGGAGGGTAATGAGCAGTACTTC.

Points on this clonotype: Germline is not matched at one junction end, which may reflect a read error. This sequence joins TRBV7-3 and TRBJ2-1; 9 nucleotides align to TRBD1. The closer fit of TRBJ2-7 to the DNA end suggests the J call may be wrong. Germline V gives CDR1 SGHTA, CDR2 FQGTGA. The CDR3 is made up of 15 amino acids. CDR3 bases: TGTGCCAGCAGTTTAACAGGGGGCTCCTACAATGAGCAGTACTTC. Translating it yields CASSLTGGSYNEQYF.